This TCR beta chain was retrieved from a study of blood T cell repertoires in COVID-19. Looking at the study overall: Some COVID-19 samples were acute and others convalescent; all came from the United States, Italy and Spain.

J gave up 2 bases and V 0 bases, and 6 bases lay outside the gene matches. CDR1 is LGHDT, CDR2 YNNKEL, per germline (reference sequence). This CDR3 comprises 16 residues. Source study methods: Reference gene primer amplification yielded estimated nucleated cell counts. TCRdb keeps only in-frame clones here, not all; method: immunoSEQ multiplex PCR. That table supplies the V and J calls and clone size; D and trimming were determined from the DNA. The table includes 90,000 to 150,000 clones, 80% to 90% detected once. The sequencing input was peripheral blood. V and J are TRBV3-1 (or the pseudogene TRBV3-2) and TRBJ2-7, with 8 bases lining up with TRBD2. The receptor comes from a man aged 70-80 years with active or convalescent COVID-19. CDR3 DNA sequence: TGTGCCAGCAGCCAAGATGCTGGACTAGCAGCCTACGAGCAGTACTTC. It yields the protein CASSQDAGLAAYEQYF.